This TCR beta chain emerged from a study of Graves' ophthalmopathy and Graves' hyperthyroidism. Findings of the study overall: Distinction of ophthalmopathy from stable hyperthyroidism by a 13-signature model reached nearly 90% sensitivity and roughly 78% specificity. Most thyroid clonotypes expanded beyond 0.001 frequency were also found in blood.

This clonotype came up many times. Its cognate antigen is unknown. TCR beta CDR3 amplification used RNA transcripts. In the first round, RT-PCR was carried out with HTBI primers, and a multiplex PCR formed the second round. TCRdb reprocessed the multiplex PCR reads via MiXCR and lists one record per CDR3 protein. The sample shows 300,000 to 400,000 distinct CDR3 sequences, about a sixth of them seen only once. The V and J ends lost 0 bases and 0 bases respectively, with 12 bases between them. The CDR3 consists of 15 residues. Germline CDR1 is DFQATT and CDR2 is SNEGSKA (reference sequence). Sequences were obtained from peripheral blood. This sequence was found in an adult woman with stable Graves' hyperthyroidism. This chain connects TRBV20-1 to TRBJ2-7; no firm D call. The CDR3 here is CSARDLTVRSYEQYF. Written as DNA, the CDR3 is TGCAGTGCTAGAGATTTGACGGTACGCTCCTACGAGCAGTACTTC.